The sequence of this T cell receptor beta chain was determined in a study of cytomegalovirus exposure and HLA in healthy donors. The overall study: The Caucasian-associated ancestry cluster contained 81% of the approximately 430 genotyped donors.

As to this clone: Its antigen is still unknown. Other DNA sequences in this specimen translate into the identical CDR3.

Primers: 60 Vbeta forward and 13 Jbeta reverse. Using immunoSEQ multiplex PCR, the repertoire was profiled, and TCRdb retains in-frame clones only, with some absent. The repertoire consists of some 220,000 clones, with about 77% occurring once and the leading ten covering around 0.44%. The CDR3 runs 15 residues. Germline V gene data show CDR1 as MRHNA and CDR2 as SNTAGT. V shed 0 bases, J shed 4 bases, and the junction held 2 bases outside the gene matches. Study findings and constraints: Sequencing likely produced, as an artifact, a cluster of highly shared sequence variants. TRBV6-2, TRBV6-3 and other indistinguishable V segments were excluded.

The source is a boy younger than 18 in good health and CMV-seronegative. The sequencing input was PBMCs. The genes are TRBV6-4 and TRBJ2-3; 9 positions match TRBD1. The CDR3 region is CASSDSTGGADTQYF. CDR3 DNA: TGTGCCAGCAGTGACTCAACAGGGGGCGCAGATACGCAGTATTTT.